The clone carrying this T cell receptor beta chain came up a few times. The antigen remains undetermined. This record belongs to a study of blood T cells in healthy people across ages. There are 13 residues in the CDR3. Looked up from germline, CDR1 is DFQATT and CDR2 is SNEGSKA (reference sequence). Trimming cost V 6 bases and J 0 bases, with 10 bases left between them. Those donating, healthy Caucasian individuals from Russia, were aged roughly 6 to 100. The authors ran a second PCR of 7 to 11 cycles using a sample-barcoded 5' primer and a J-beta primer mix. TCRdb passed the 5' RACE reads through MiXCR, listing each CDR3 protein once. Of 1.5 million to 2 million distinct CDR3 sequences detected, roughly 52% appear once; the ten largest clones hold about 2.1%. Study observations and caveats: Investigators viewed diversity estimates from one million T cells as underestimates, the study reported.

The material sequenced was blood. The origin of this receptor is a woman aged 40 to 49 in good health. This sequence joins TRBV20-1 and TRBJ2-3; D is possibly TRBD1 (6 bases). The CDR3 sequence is CSAPGQSTDTQYF. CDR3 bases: TGCAGTGCCCCGGGACAAAGCACAGATACGCAGTATTTT.